The 8 T cell receptor beta chains listed next were all sequenced from one sample in a study of vaccination effects on CD4 cells after COVID-19. TCRdb's table, derived via immunoSEQ multiplex PCR, lists solely in-frame clones and lacks some. This sample has under 70,000 clones; roughly three quarters occur once, and the top ten carry around 5%. After expansion with viral peptide pools in the ViraFEST assay, antigen-specific CD4+ T cells were sequenced. Culture proceeded for 9 to 11 days, and CD4+ T cells were then isolated. The person had a PCR-confirmed SARS-CoV-2 infection during March to December 2020. These receptors have no known antigen. Source: CD4+ T cells from PBMCs cultured with HIV peptides, taken before COVID-19 vaccination. Subset specified: HIV-1 Nef peptide pool negative control/reference culture. Receptors were obtained from a human donor who had a prior SARS-CoV-2 infection.

The DNA of the CDR3 is TGTGCCAGCAGCTATAGCGGCTACGAGCAGTACTTC. The encoded protein is CASSYSGYEQYF. The V call is TRBV28, the J call TRBJ2-7, with D maybe TRBD2 (6 bases). V lost 6 bases and J lost 3, with 9 bases in between. From germline, CDR1 is MDHEN and CDR2 SYDVKM. The CDR3 extends over 12 amino acids. Full variable domain (rest looked up from reference TRBV28 and TRBJ2-7): DVKVTQSSRYLVKRTGEKVFLECVQDMDHENMFWYRQDPGLGLRLIYFSYDVKMKEKGDIPEGYSVSREKKERFSLILESASTNQTSMYLCASSYSGYEQYFGPGTRLTVT.

The chain uses TRBV19 and TRBJ2-1, with D unresolved. Trimming left V 6 bases short and J 4 bases short, with 13 bases between. The CDR3 covers 14 residues. The germline gives CDR1 LNHDA, CDR2 SQIVND (reference sequence). In DNA, the CDR3 is TGTGCCAGTAGATGGGGTCTAGGGTACAATGAGCAGTTCTTC. Amino acid sequence: CASRWGLGYNEQFF. Based on the CDR3 plus reference TRBV19 and TRBJ2-1, the full variable domain is DGGITQSPKYLFRKEGQNVTLSCEQNLNHDAMYWYRQDPGQGLRLIYYSQIVNDFQKGDIAEGYSVSREKKESFPLTVTSAQKNPTAFYLCASRWGLGYNEQFFGPGTRLTVL.

The rearrangement uses TRBV10-3 and TRBJ2-1; possibly TRBD2 for D (6 bases). The CDR3 is made up of 15 amino acids. V was shortened by 6 bases and J by 5 bases, with 17 bases between the two germline ends. The germline V gene encodes CDR1 ENHRY and CDR2 SYGVKD. CDR3 in DNA: TGTGCCATCAGCGCGGCGGGACGAAACAACAATGAGCAGTTCTTC. This gives the protein CAISAAGRNNNEQFF.

The chain couples TRBV11-3 to TRBJ1-1; D not resolved. This CDR3 has 13 residues. Germline values: CDR1 SGHNT, CDR2 YENEEA. The V gene lost 3 bases and the J gene lost 9 bases, with 14 bases spanning the gap. This CDR3 is CASSFLGSSKAFF. The CDR3 DNA follows: TGTGCCAGCAGCTTCTTGGGCTCGTCGAAAGCTTTCTTT. The variable domain in full, completed from reference TRBV11-3 and TRBJ1-1, reads EAGVVQSPRYKIIEKKQPVAFWCNPISGHNTLYWYLQNLGQGPELLIRYENEEAVDDSQLPKDRFSAERLKGVDSTLKIQPAELGDSAVYLCASSFLGSSKAFFGQGTRLTVV.

CDR3 sequence (DNA): TGTGCCAGCAGTGTCACTCTCTCTGGAAACACCATATATTTT. Amino acid sequence: CASSVTLSGNTIYF. The chain combines TRBV2 with TRBJ1-3; D is unresolved. Germline-derived CDR1 and CDR2 are SNHLY and FYNNEI. The V and J ends lost 4 bases and 0 bases respectively, with 7 bases between them. The length of the CDR3 is 14 residues. The full variable domain, its missing parts supplied by reference TRBV2 and TRBJ1-3, is EPEVTQTPSHQVTQMGQEVILRCVPISNHLYFYWYRQILGQKVEFLVSFYNNEISEKSEIFDDQFSVERPDGSNFTLKIRSTKLEDSAMYFCASSVTLSGNTIYFGEGSWLTVV.

This rearrangement joins TRBV7-9 to TRBJ2-5, with 10 positions matching TRBD2. CDR1 and CDR2 from the germline V gene are SEHNR and FQNEAQ (reference sequence). The CDR3 is made up of 18 amino acids. The trim removed 1 base at V and 5 bases at J, leaving 13 bases unmatched. The CDR3: CASSLGVASGSFHETQYF. DNA for the CDR3: TGTGCCAGCAGCTTAGGCGTTGCTAGCGGGAGTTTCCATGAGACCCAGTACTTC.

In this sample, this clone turned up a few times. This chain connects TRBV30 to TRBJ1-1; D is perhaps TRBD1 (5 bases). This CDR3 has 15 amino acids. CDR1 is GTSNPN, CDR2 SVGIG, per germline (reference sequence). Trimming removed 0 bases at V and 1 base at J, with 12 bases between. CDR3 sequence (DNA): TGTGCCTGGAGTGTAGGGGTTAAGGGGAACACTGAAGCTTTCTTT. This translates into CAWSVGVKGNTEAFF.

This clone came up a few times. V is TRBV13 and J is TRBJ2-2; possibly TRBD2 for D (6 bases). The germline V gene encodes CDR1 PRHDT and CDR2 FYEKMQ (reference sequence). The CDR3 covers 14 residues. Trimming shortened V by 2 bases and J by 6 bases, and 10 bases separated the two germline ends. The CDR3 DNA reads TGTGCCAGCAGCTTACGCGGGGTGCCCGGGGAGCTGTTTTTT. Translation: CASSLRGVPGELFF.